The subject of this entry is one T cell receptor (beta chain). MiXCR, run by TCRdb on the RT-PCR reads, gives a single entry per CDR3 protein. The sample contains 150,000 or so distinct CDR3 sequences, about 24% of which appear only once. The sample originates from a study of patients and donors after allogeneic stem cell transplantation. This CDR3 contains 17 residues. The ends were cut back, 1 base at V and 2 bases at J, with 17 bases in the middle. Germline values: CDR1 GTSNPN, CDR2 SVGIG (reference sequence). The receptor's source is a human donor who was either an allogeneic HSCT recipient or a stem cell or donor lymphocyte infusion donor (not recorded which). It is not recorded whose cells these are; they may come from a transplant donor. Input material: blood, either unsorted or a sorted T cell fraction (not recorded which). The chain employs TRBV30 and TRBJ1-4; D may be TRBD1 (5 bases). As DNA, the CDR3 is TGTGCCTGGAGTGCCCCGACAGACCCGGGCACTAATGAAAAACTGTTTTTT. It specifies CAWSAPTDPGTNEKLFF. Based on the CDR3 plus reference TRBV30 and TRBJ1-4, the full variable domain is SQTIHQWPATLVQPVGSPLSLECTVEGTSNPNLYWYRQAAGRGLQLLFYSVGIGQISSEVPQNLSASRPQDRQFILSSKKLLLSDSGFYLCAWSAPTDPGTNEKLFFGSGTQLSVL.